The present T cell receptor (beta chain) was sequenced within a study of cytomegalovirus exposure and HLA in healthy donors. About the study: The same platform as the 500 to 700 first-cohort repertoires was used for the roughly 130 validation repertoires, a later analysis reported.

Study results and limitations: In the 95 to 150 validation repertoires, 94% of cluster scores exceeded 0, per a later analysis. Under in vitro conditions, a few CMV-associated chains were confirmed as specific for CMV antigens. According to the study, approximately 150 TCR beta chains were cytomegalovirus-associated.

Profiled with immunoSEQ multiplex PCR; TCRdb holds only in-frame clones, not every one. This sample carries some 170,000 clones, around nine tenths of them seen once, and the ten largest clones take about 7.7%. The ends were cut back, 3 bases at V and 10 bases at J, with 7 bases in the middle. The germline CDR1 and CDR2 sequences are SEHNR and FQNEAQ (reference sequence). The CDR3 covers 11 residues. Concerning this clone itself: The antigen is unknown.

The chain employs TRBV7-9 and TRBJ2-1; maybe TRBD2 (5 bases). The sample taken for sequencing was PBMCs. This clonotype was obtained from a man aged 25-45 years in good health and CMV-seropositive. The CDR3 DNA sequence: TGTGCCAGCAGCTTCTCGGGGGAGCAGTTCTTC. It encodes CASSFSGEQFF.